The 5 T cell receptor beta chains below all came from one sample that was sequenced in a study of T cell responses to AZD1222 COVID-19 vaccine. The protocol was immunoSEQ multiplex PCR, while the TCRdb copy is restricted to in-frame clones and leaves out a portion. This sample has tens of thousands of clones, with about 91% found just once. The starting material was peripheral blood, obtained 28 days after the second AZD1222 dose. These receptors were collected from an adult who received the AZD1222 COVID-19 vaccine.

The V gene is TRBV30, the J gene TRBJ1-1; perhaps TRBD1 as D (5 bases). V was shortened by 4 bases and J by 11 bases, with 11 bases between the two germline ends. CDR3 length: 10 residues. The germline gives CDR1 GTSNPN, CDR2 SVGIG (reference sequence). The chain's CDR3 is CAWTGTRAFF. DNA for the CDR3: TGTGCCTGGACAGGGACGAGGGCTTTCTTT.

V gene TRBV28 combines with J gene TRBJ1-2; D not resolved. Trimming stripped 2 bases from V and 9 bases from J, with 13 bases between. The CDR3 runs to 13 residues. Germline loops: CDR1 MDHEN, CDR2 SYDVKM. Here the CDR3 reads CASSLPDRGRYTF. As DNA, the CDR3 is TGTGCCAGCAGTTTACCCGACCGGGGTCGCTACACCTTC.

J is TRBJ2-2 and V is TRBV28; TRBD1 aligns across 9 bases. Germline V lookup: CDR1 MDHEN, CDR2 SYDVKM. J lost 1 base, V lost 6 bases, and 6 bases had no gene match. The CDR3 length is 16 residues. The CDR3 DNA follows: TGTGCCAGCAGCTTTTGGGACAGGGAGAACACCGGGGAGCTGTTTTTT. Protein product: CASSFWDRENTGELFF.

The chain has TRBV28 and TRBJ1-2; D gene unclear. Germline V lookup: CDR1 MDHEN, CDR2 SYDVKM. V lost 8 bases and J lost 0, with 16 bases in between. CDR3 length: 15 residues. CDR3 protein: CASSPAGMANYGYTF. The CDR3 DNA sequence: TGTGCCAGCTCCCCGGCCGGAATGGCTAACTATGGCTACACCTTC.

The chain is built from TRBV13 and TRBJ1-2; D is unclear. Trimming removed 5 bases at V and 6 bases at J, with 16 bases between. The CDR3 extends over 14 amino acids. The germline gives CDR1 PRHDT, CDR2 FYEKMQ (reference sequence). The DNA for the CDR3 is TGTGCCAGCAGCCTCTATTCAGGTGGGGATGGCTACACCTTC. This codes for CASSLYSGGDGYTF.